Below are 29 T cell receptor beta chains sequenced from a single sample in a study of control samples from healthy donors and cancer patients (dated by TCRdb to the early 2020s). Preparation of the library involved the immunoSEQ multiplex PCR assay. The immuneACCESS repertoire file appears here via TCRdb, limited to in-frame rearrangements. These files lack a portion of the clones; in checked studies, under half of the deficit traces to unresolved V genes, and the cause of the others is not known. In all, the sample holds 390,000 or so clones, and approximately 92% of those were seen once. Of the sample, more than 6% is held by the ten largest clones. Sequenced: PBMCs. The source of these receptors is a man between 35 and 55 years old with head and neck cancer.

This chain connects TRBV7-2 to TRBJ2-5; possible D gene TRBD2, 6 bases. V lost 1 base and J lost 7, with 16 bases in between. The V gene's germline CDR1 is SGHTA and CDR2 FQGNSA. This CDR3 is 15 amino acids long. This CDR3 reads CASSLGQTGVGTQYF. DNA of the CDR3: TGTGCCAGCAGCTTAGGGCAGACGGGAGTGGGGACCCAGTACTTC.

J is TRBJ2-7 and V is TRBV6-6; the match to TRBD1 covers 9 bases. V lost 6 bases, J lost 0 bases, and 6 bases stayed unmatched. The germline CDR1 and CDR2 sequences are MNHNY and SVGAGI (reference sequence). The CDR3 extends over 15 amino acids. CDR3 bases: TGTGCCAGCAGATCACAGGGGGCATTCTCCTACGAGCAGTACTTC. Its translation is CASRSQGAFSYEQYF.

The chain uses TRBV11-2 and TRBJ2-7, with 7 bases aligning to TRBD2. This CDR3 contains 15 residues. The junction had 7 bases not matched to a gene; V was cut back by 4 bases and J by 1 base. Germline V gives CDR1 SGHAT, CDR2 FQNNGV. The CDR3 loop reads CASSWPTSSSYEQYF. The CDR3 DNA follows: TGTGCCAGCAGCTGGCCGACTAGCAGTTCCTACGAGCAGTACTTC.

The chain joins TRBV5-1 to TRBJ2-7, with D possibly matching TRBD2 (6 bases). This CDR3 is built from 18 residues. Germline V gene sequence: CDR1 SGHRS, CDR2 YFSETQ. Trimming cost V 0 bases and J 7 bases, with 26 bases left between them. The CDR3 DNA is TGCGCCAGCAGCTTGGCCGGAAGTCCTAGCGTGGGGTCCCGGGAGCAGTACTTC. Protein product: CASSLAGSPSVGSREQYF.

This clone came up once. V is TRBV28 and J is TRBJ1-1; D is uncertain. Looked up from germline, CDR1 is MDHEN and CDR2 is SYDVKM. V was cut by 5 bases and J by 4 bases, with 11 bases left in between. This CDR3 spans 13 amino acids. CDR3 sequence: CASSQTWVTEAFF. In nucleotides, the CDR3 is TGTGCCAGCAGTCAGACCTGGGTCACTGAAGCTTTCTTT.

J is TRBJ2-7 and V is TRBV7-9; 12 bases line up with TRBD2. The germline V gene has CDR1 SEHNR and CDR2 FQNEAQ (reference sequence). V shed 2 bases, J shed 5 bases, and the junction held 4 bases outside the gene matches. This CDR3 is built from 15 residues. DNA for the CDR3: TGTGCCAGCAGCTTACGGACTAGCGGGAACCACGAGCAGTACTTC. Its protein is CASSLRTSGNHEQYF. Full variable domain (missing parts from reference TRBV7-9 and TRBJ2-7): DTGVSQNPRHKITKRGQNVTFRCDPISEHNRLYWYRQTLGQGPEFLTYFQNEAQLEKSRLLSDRFSAERPKGSFSTLEIQRTEQGDSAMYLCASSLRTSGNHEQYFGPGTRLTVT.

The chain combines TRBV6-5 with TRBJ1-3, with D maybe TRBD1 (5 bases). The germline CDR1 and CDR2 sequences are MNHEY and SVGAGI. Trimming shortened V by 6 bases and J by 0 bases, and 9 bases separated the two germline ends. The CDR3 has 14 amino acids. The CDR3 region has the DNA TGTGCCAGCAGCGCAGGGTCCTCTGGAAACACCATATATTTT. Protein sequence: CASSAGSSGNTIYF.

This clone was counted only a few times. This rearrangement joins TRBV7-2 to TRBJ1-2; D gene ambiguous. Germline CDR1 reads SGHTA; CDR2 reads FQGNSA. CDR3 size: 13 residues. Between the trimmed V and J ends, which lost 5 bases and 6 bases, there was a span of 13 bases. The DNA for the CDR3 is TGTGCCAGCAGCCTAGTCGCGGACGATGGCTACACCTTC. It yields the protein CASSLVADDGYTF.

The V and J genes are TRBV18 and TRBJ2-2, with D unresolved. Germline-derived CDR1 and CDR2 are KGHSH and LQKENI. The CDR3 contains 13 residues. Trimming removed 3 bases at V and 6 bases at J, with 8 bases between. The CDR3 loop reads CASSPDTAGELFF. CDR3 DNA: TGTGCCAGCTCACCTGATACGGCCGGGGAGCTGTTTTTT.

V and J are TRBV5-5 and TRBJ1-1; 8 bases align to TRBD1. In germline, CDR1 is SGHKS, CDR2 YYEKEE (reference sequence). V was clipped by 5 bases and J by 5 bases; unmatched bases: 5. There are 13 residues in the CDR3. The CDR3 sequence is CASSRTGRTEAFF. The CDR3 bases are TGTGCCAGCAGTAGGACAGGGAGGACTGAAGCTTTCTTT.

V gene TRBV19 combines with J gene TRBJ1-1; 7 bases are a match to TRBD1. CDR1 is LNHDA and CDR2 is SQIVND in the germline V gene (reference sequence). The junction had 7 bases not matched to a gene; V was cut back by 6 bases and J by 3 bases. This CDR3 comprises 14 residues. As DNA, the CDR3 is TGTGCCAGTAGAGAGACAGGGTCAGACACTGAAGCTTTCTTT. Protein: CASRETGSDTEAFF.

CDR3 protein: CASSPGLAGGSYEQYF. CDR3 DNA sequence: TGTGCCAGCTCACCCGGACTAGCGGGAGGGTCCTACGAGCAGTACTTC. The chain combines TRBV18 with TRBJ2-7; TRBD2 matches at 15 bases. This CDR3 spans 16 amino acids. The J segment lost 1 base and the V segment lost 3 bases, leaving 1 base of the junction unmatched. Per germline, CDR1 KGHSH and CDR2 LQKENI.

The CDR3 region is CASSFRTSGRIAGELFF. CDR3 DNA: TGTGCCAGCAGTTTCCGGACTAGCGGGAGAATTGCCGGGGAGCTGTTTTTT. V gene TRBV28 combines with J gene TRBJ2-2; TRBD2 matches 13 bases. This CDR3 spans 17 amino acids. V shed 3 bases, J shed 6 bases, and the junction held 7 bases outside the gene matches. Germline V lookup: CDR1 MDHEN, CDR2 SYDVKM.

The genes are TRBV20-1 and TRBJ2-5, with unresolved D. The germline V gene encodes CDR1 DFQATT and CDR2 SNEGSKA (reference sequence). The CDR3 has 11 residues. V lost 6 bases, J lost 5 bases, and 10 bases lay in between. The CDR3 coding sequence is TGCAGTGCCCTTAGTGCTGAGACCCAGTACTTC. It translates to CSALSAETQYF.

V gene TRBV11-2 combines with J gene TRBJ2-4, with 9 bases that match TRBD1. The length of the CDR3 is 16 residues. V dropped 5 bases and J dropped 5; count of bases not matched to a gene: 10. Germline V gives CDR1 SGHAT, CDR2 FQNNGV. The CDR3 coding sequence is TGTGCCAGCAGCACTCCCGGGACAGGGACCCAAAACATTCAGTACTTC. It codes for CASSTPGTGTQNIQYF.

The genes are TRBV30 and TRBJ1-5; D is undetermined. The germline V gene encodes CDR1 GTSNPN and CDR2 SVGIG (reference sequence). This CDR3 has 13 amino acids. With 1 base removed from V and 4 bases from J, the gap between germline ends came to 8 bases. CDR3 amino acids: CAWSEKGNQPQHF. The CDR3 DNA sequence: TGTGCCTGGAGTGAGAAAGGTAATCAGCCCCAGCATTTT.

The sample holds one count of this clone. CDR3 residues: CASSGGGRGNQPQHF. CDR3 sequence (DNA): TGTGCCAGCAGTGGCGGGGGCAGGGGCAATCAGCCCCAGCATTTT. V usage is TRBV28 and J usage is TRBJ1-5, with a possible D match to TRBD1 (6 bases). Germline assignment: CDR1 MDHEN and CDR2 SYDVKM. V dropped 5 bases and J dropped 2 bases, with 13 bases sitting between them. The CDR3 extends over 15 amino acids.

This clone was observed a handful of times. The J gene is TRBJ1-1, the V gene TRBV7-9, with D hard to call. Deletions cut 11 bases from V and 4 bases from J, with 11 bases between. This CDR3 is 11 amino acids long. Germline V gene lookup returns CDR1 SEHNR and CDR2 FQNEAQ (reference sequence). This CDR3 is CAPSSSTEAFF. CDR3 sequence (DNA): TGTGCCCCCTCGTCCTCCACTGAAGCTTTCTTT.

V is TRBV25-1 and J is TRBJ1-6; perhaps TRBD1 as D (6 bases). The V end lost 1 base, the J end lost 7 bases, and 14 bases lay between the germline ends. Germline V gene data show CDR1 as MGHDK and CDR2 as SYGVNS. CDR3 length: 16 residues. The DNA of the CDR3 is TGTGCCAGCAGTGAATCGGGGGCAGGGATGAATTCACCCCTCCACTTT. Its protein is CASSESGAGMNSPLHF. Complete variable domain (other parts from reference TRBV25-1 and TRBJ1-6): EADIYQTPRYLVIGTGKKITLECSQTMGHDKMYWYQQDPGMELHLIHYSYGVNSTEKGDLSSESTVSRIRTEHFPLTLESARPSHTSQYLCASSESGAGMNSPLHFGNGTRLTVT.

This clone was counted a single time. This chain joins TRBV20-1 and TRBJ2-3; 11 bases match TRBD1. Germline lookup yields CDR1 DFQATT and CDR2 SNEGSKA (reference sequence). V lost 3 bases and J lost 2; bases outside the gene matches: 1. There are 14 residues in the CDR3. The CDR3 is CSASGQGATDTQYF. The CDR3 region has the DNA TGCAGTGCTAGTGGACAGGGGGCCACAGATACGCAGTATTTT.

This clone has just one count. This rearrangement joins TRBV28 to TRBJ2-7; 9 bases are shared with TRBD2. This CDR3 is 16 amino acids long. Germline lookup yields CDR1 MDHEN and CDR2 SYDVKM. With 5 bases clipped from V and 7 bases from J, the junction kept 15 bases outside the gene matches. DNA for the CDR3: TGTGCCAGCAGTCCGCTCCTCAAGACTAGCGGTTGGGAGCAGTACTTC. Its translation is CASSPLLKTSGWEQYF.

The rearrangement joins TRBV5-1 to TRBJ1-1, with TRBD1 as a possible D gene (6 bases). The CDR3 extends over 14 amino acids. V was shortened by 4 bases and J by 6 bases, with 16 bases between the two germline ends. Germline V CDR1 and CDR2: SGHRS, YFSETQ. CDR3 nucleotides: TGCGCCAGCAGCCTGGACAGAAGAGGCGCTGAAGCTTTCTTT. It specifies CASSLDRRGAEAFF.

The CDR3 is CASSTRLAGGPQDEQFF. DNA of the CDR3: TGTGCCAGCAGCACCCGACTAGCGGGAGGGCCTCAGGATGAGCAGTTCTTC. The V call is TRBV9, the J call TRBJ2-1, with TRBD2 identical over 14 bases. Looked up from germline, CDR1 is SGDLS and CDR2 is YYNGEE. The CDR3 runs 17 residues. V lost 4 bases and J lost 8; bases outside the gene matches: 11.

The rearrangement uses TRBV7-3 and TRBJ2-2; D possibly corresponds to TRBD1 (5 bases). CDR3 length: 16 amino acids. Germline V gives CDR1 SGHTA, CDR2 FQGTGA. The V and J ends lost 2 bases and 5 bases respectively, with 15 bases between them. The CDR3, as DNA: TGTGCCAGCAGCTTACAGGGAATGGTATTAACCGGGGAGCTGTTTTTT. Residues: CASSLQGMVLTGELFF.

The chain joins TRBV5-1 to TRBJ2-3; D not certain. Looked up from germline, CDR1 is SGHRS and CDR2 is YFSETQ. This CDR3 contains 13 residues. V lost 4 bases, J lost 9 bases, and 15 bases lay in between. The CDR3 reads CASSGSADQTQYF. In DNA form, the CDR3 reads TGCGCCAGCAGCGGGTCGGCGGACCAGACGCAGTATTTT.

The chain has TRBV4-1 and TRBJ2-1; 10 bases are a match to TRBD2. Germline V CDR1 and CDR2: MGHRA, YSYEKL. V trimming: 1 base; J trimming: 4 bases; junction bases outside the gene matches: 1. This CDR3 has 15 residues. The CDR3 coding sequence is TGCGCCAGCAGCCAAGGGACTAGCGGATACAATGAGCAGTTCTTC. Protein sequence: CASSQGTSGYNEQFF.

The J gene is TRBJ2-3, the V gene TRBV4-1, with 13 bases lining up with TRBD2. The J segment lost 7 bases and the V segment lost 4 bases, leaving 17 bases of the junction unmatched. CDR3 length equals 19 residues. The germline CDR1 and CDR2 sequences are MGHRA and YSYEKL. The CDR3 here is CASSPDTATSGRVPHTQYF. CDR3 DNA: TGCGCCAGCAGCCCGGACACAGCAACTAGCGGGAGGGTTCCCCATACGCAGTATTTT.

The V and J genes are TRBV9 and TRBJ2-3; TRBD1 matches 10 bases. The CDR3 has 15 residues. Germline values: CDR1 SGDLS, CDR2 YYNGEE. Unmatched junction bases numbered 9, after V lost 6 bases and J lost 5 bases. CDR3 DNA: TGTGCCAGCACCAAGACAGGGGGCATAGGAGATACGCAGTATTTT. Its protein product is CASTKTGGIGDTQYF.

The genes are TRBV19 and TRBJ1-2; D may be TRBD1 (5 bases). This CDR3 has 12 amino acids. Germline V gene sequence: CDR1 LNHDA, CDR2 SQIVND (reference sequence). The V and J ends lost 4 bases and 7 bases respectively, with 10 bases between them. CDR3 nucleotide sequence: TGTGCCAGTAGTACTGGGGCTGTTGGCTACACCTTC. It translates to CASSTGAVGYTF.